This TCR beta chain is from a study of shared clonotypes between healthy human individuals. Study in general: Per donor, three plates held CD4 naive cells, three held CD4 memory, two held CD8 naive and one held CD8 memory.

CDR3 size: 16 residues. Trimming stripped 2 bases from V and 1 base from J, with 12 bases between. The germline V gene encodes CDR1 LNHNV and CDR2 YYDKDF (reference sequence). The data were produced by immunoSEQ multiplex PCR, yet TCRdb's version contains in-frame clones alone and is incomplete. Altogether around 2.1 million clones are present, about 94% being singletons, with the ten largest covering around 0.13%. Notes on this clone: What it recognizes is unknown.

Study observations and caveats: An expected dependence of interdonor clonotype sharing on sequencing depth was noted. The represented genetic and exposure-history diversity was limited by the small number of donors.

V gene TRBV15 combines with J gene TRBJ2-1; the D is unclear. The sample was naive CD4+ T cells sorted from blood. The sample's subset: CD45RA+ positively selected. The TCR was taken from a man aged 18 to 30 in good health. DNA for the CDR3: TGTGCCACCAGCAGATATCAGGACCTTTCCTACAATGAGCAGTTCTTC. Protein: CATSRYQDLSYNEQFF.